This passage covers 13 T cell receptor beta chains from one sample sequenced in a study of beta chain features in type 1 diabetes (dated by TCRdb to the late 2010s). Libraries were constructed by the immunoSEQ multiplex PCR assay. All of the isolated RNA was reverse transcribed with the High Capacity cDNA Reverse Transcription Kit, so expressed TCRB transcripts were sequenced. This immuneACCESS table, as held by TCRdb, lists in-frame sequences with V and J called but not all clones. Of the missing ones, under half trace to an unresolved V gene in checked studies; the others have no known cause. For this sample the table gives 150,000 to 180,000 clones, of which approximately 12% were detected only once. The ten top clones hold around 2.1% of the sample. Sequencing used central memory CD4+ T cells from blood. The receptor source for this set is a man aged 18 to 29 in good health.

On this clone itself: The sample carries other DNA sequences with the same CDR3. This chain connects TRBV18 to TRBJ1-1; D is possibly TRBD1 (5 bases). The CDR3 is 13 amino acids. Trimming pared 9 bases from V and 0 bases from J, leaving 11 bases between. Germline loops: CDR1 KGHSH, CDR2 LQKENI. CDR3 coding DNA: TGTGCCAGTAGCGACAGCCTGAACACTGAAGCTTTCTTT. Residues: CASSDSLNTEAFF.

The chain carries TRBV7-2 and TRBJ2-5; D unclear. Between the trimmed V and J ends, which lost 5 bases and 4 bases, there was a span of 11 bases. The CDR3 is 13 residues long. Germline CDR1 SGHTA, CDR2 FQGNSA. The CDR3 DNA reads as TGTGCCAGCAGCCACGGTGATATAGAGACCCAGTACTTC. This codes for CASSHGDIETQYF.

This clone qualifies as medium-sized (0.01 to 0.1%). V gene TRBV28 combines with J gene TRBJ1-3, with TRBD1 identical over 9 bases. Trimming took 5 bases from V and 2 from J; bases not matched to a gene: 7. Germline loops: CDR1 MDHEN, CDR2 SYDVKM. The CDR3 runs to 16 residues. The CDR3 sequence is CASSPGTGKTGNTIYF. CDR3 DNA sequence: TGTGCCAGCAGTCCAGGGACAGGGAAGACTGGAAACACCATATATTTT.

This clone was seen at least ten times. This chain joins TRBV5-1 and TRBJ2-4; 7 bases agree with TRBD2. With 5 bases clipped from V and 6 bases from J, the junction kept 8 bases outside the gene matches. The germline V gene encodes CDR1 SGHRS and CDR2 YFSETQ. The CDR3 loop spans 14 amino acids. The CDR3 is CASRETSVGNIQYF. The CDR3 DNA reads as TGCGCCAGCAGAGAAACTAGCGTTGGAAACATTCAGTACTTC.

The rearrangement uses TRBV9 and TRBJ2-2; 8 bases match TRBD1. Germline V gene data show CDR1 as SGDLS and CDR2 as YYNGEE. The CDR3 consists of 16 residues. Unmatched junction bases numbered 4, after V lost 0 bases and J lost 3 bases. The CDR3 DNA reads TGTGCCAGCAGCGTAGGCGTGGGACAGGACACCGGGGAGCTGTTTTTT. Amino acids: CASSVGVGQDTGELFF.

The CDR3 here is CASSQDRDGRAGYGYTF. The CDR3 nucleotides read TGTGCCAGCAGCCAAGATCGGGACGGCCGAGCGGGCTATGGCTACACCTTC. The V gene is TRBV4-2, the J gene TRBJ1-2; the D gene is possibly TRBD1 (5 bases). This CDR3 region has 17 residues. V was clipped by 0 bases and J by 4 bases, with 18 bases between them. Germline loops: CDR1 LGHNA, CDR2 YNFKEQ.

The CDR3 sequence is CASSSTGITEAFF. DNA of the CDR3: TGTGCCAGCAGCTCAACAGGGATTACTGAAGCTTTCTTT. V is TRBV7-9 and J is TRBJ1-1, with a tentative D call TRBD1 (6 bases). The CDR3 spans 13 residues. CDR1 is SEHNR, CDR2 FQNEAQ, per germline (reference sequence). The ends were cut back, 4 bases at V and 5 bases at J, with 11 bases in the middle.

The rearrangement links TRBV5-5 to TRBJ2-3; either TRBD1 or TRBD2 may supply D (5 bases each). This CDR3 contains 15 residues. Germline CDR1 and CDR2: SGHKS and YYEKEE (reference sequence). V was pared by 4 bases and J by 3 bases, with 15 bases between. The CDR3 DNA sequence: TGTGCCAGCAGCACCCTGGGACGGGGAACAGATACGCAGTATTTT. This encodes CASSTLGRGTDTQYF. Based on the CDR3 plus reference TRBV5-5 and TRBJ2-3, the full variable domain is DAGVTQSPTHLIKTRGQQVTLRCSPISGHKSVSWYQQVLGQGPQFIFQYYEKEERGRGNFPDRFSARQFPNYSSELNVNALLLGDSALYLCASSTLGRGTDTQYFGPGTRLTVL.

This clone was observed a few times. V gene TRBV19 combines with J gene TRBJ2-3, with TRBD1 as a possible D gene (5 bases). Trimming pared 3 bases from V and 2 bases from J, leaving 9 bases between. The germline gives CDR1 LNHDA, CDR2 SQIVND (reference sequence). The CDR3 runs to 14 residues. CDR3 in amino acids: CASSMGQITDTQYF. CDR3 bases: TGTGCCAGTAGTATGGGGCAGATCACAGATACGCAGTATTTT.

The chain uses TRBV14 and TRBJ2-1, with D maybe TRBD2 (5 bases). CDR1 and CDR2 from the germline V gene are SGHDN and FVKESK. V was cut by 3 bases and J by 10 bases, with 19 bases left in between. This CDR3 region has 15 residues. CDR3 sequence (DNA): TGTGCCAGCAGCCATTTGCGGGCGGATGCAAGCGAGCAGTTCTTC. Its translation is CASSHLRADASEQFF.

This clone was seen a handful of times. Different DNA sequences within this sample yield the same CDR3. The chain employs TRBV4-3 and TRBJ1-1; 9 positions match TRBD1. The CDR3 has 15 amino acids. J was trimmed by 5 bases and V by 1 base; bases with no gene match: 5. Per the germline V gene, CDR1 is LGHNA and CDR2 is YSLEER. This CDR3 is CASSQAGTGRTEAFF. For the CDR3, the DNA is TGCGCCAGCAGCCAAGCCGGGACAGGGCGAACTGAAGCTTTCTTT.

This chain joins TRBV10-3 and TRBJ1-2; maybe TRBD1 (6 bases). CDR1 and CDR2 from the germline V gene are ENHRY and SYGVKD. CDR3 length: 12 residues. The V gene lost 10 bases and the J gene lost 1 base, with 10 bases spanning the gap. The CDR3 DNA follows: TGTGCCACCCAAGGGGGTAACTATGGCTACACCTTC. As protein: CATQGGNYGYTF.

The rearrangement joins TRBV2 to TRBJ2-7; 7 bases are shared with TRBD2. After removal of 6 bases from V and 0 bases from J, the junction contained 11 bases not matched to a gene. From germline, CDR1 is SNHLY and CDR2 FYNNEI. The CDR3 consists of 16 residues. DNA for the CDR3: TGTGCCAGCAGGGGAACTAGCGATAGGAGCTCCTACGAGCAGTACTTC. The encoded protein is CASRGTSDRSSYEQYF.